A single sample gave rise to the 10 T cell receptor beta chains below, sequenced in a study of regulatory T cells in long-lasting Graves disease. With iRepertoire HTBI primers and Arm-PCR of CDR3 regions, TCR beta libraries were built. TCRdb redid the calling of the multiplex PCR reads with MiXCR, one entry per CDR3 protein. This sample carries 450,000 to 500,000 distinct CDR3 sequences, roughly 15% of them seen once, and the ten largest clones take about 12%. Documented time point: newly diagnosed GD, antithyroid drugs for less than 3 months. TCR sequences were obtained from RNA taken from PBMCs. These records were also assigned to another study, of T cells in Graves' hyperthyroidism and ophthalmopathy.

The starting material was peripheral blood mononuclear cells (PBMCs), obtained at new diagnosis, from a patient treated with antithyroid drugs. The receptors were sampled from a man aged 35-49 years with Graves disease.

This clonotype was counted between two and nine times. The V gene is TRBV18, the J gene TRBJ2-1; D gene uncertain. V lost 3 bases, J lost 5 bases, and 14 bases lay in between. CDR1 is KGHSH, CDR2 LQKENI, per germline. The CDR3 contains 15 residues. The DNA of the CDR3 is TGTGCCAGCTCACCTCGAAGGAGAGAAGACAATGAGCAGTTCTTC. Protein: CASSPRRREDNEQFF.

This clonotype was seen ten or more times. V gene TRBV7-9 combines with J gene TRBJ2-1; 7 bases agree with TRBD2. The CDR3 consists of 15 residues. The ends lost 5 bases at V and 3 bases at J; junction bases unmatched: 7. Germline CDR1 SEHNR, CDR2 FQNEAQ (reference sequence). CDR3 sequence (DNA): TGTGCCAGCAGCCAGAGCGGGATATTCTACAATGAGCAGTTCTTC. Translation: CASSQSGIFYNEQFF.

The sample holds many counts of this clonotype. The chain combines TRBV5-6 with TRBJ1-1, with D possibly TRBD1 on 5 matching bases. This CDR3 is 13 amino acids long. Germline V gives CDR1 SGHDT, CDR2 YYEEEE. The ends were cut back, 2 bases at V and 6 bases at J, with 11 bases in the middle. CDR3 sequence reads: CASSLPGDAEAFF. The CDR3 coding sequence is TGTGCCAGCAGCTTACCTGGGGACGCTGAAGCTTTCTTT.

This clonotype was seen a handful of times. V usage is TRBV9 and J usage is TRBJ2-1, with D perhaps matching TRBD2 (6 bases). Germline V gives CDR1 SGDLS, CDR2 YYNGEE. CDR3 length equals 14 residues. V was trimmed by 6 bases and J by 9 bases, leaving 19 bases between them. In DNA, the CDR3 is TGTGCCAGCACCACGGCCGGGGGAGATGGTGAGCAGTTCTTC. It encodes CASTTAGGDGEQFF.

In its sample, this clonotype was seen many times. V usage is TRBV13 and J usage is TRBJ2-7; unclear D gene. From germline, CDR1 is PRHDT and CDR2 FYEKMQ (reference sequence). The CDR3 contains 11 residues. V dropped 5 bases and J dropped 4 bases, with 6 bases sitting between them. CDR3 region: CASSVKYEQYF. The CDR3 DNA sequence: TGTGCCAGCAGCGTAAAGTACGAGCAGTACTTC.

The chain couples TRBV27 to TRBJ1-2, with D perhaps TRBD1 (6 bases). This CDR3 spans 13 amino acids. Germline CDR1 is MNHEY and CDR2 is SMNVEV (reference sequence). V was pared by 8 bases and J by 5 bases, with 15 bases between. The CDR3 nucleotides are TGTGCCAGCGCCCTACAGGGCGGGTATGGCTACACCTTC. It encodes CASALQGGYGYTF.

The sample holds a few counts of this clonotype. The CDR3 region is CAISDRGEQYF. CDR3 nucleotides: TGTGCCATCAGTGACCGGGGCGAGCAGTACTTC. V usage is TRBV10-3 and J usage is TRBJ2-7; TRBD2 is a possible D gene (5 bases). V lost 3 bases and J lost 6, with 6 bases in between. This CDR3 is 11 amino acids long. Looked up from germline, CDR1 is ENHRY and CDR2 is SYGVKD.

A few counts support this clonotype. The V gene is TRBV5-1, the J gene TRBJ1-1, with a weak D call TRBD1 (5 bases). The ends were cut back, 1 base at V and 1 base at J, with 14 bases in the middle. In germline, CDR1 is SGHRS, CDR2 YFSETQ. The CDR3 loop spans 16 amino acids. CDR3 bases: TGCGCCAGCAGCTTGAGGCCCGGAGGGGAGAACACTGAAGCTTTCTTT. Its translation is CASSLRPGGENTEAFF.

This clonotype was seen many times. The V call is TRBV7-9, the J call TRBJ2-5; D call uncertain. The CDR3 contains 8 residues. The ends were cut back, 2 bases at V and 14 bases at J, with 3 bases in the middle. The germline V gene encodes CDR1 SEHNR and CDR2 FQNEAQ (reference sequence). This chain's CDR3 is CASSLTYF. The CDR3, as DNA: TGTGCCAGCAGCTTAACCTACTTC.

There are many counts of this clonotype. The chain employs TRBV2 and TRBJ2-1, with 8 bases lining up with TRBD2. The junction had 5 bases not matched to a gene; V was cut back by 4 bases and J by 0 bases. CDR1 and CDR2 from the germline V gene are SNHLY and FYNNEI. The CDR3 sequence is 16 residues long. The CDR3 protein is CASSASSGFSYNEQFF. The CDR3 DNA sequence: TGTGCCAGCAGTGCGTCTAGCGGGTTCTCCTACAATGAGCAGTTCTTC.